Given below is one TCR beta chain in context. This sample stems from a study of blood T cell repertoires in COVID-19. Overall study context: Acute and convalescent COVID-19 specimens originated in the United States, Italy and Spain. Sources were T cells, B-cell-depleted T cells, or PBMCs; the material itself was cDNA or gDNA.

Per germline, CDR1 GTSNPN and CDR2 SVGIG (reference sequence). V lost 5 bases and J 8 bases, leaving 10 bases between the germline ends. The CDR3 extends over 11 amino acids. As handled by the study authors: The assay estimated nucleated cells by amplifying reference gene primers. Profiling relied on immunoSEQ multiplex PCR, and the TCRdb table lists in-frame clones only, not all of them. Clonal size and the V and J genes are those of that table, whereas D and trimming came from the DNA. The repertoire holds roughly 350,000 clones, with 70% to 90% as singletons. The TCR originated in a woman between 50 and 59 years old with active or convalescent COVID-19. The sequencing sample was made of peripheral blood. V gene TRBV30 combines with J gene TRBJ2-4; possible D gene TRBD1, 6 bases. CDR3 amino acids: CAWVQGYIQYF. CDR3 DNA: TGTGCCTGGGTGCAGGGGTACATTCAGTACTTC.